Below are 5 T cell receptor beta chains sequenced from a single sample in a study of T cell clusters in autoimmune cytopenias. TRB amplification used 200 to 250 ng of peripheral blood genomic DNA. TRB was amplified by touch-down multiplex PCR, primer pools A and B combined. For each CDR3 protein, TCRdb gives one entry from its re-call of the multiplex PCR reads, without DNA. This sample contains several thousand distinct CDR3 sequences. Sequences were obtained from peripheral blood. The receptors come from a human donor with an autoimmune cytopenia or autoimmune hepatitis (not recorded which).

By frequency, this clonotype is medium-sized. The V call is TRBV12-3 or TRBV12-4, the J call TRBJ2-1; the D call from TCRdb, TRBD2, cannot be confirmed without DNA. The CDR3 is 12 residues long. The CDR3 is CASALVGNEQFF.

This clonotype is labeled medium-sized (0.01 to 0.1%) based on frequency. V is TRBV6-5 and J is TRBJ1-2; the D call from TCRdb, TRBD1, cannot be confirmed without DNA. This CDR3 spans 15 amino acids. Germline loops: CDR1 MNHEY, CDR2 SVGAGI. CDR3 protein: CASRPDRGSNYGYTF.

According to its frequency, this clonotype is medium-sized. V gene TRBV5-4 combines with J gene TRBJ2-7. This CDR3 contains 14 residues. CDR1 and CDR2 from the germline V gene are SGHNT and YYREEE (reference sequence). CDR3: CASSLAQAPYEQYF. The full variable domain, in which reference TRBV5-4 and TRBJ2-7 provide the parts outside the CDR3, is ETGVTQSPTHLIKTRGQQVTLRCSSQSGHNTVSWYQQALGQGPQFIFQYYREEENGRGNFPPRFSGLQFPNYSSELNVNALELDDSALYLCASSLAQAPYEQYFGPGTRLTVT.

Frequency places this clonotype as medium-sized. This rearrangement joins TRBV29-1 to TRBJ2-1; the TRBD2 assignment by TCRdb is unverifiable without DNA. The CDR3 is 16 amino acids. Per the germline V gene, CDR1 is SQVTM and CDR2 is ANQGSEA. The CDR3 loop is CSVVRTPSGRGNEQFF.

The chain carries TRBV2 and TRBJ2-7. CDR1 and CDR2 from the germline V gene are SNHLY and FYNNEI. This CDR3 comprises 14 residues. CDR3 in amino acids: CASSVQSSSYEQYF.